These 21 T cell receptor beta chains were sequenced from one sample in a study of beta chain features in type 1 diabetes. The authors reverse transcribed all of the isolated RNA, so sequencing captured expressed TCRB transcripts. Libraries were prepared by immunoSEQ multiplex PCR; TCRdb keeps only in-frame clonotypes and omits some of them. In the table there are about 140,000 clones, 6.5% to 8.5% of which are singletons. The sample was central memory CD4+ T cells from blood. The origin of the receptors is a woman in her twenties or thirties in good health.

A few counts support this clone. The J gene is TRBJ2-5, the V gene TRBV29-1; TRBD2 aligns across 14 bases. This CDR3 region has 16 residues. The V and J ends lost 4 bases and 6 bases, in that order; junction bases with no gene match: 10. Looked up from germline, CDR1 is SQVTM and CDR2 is ANQGSEA. CDR3 nucleotide sequence: TGCAGCGTTGGACGTCCCGGGACTAGCGGGAGTAAGACCCAGTACTTC. Its protein product is CSVGRPGTSGSKTQYF.

The gene calls are TRBV28 and TRBJ2-3; a weak D match, TRBD2 (5 bases). The CDR3 is 15 amino acids. Germline values: CDR1 MDHEN, CDR2 SYDVKM. V shed 6 bases and J shed 4 bases, with 17 bases lying between them. The CDR3 DNA follows: TGTGCCAGCAGCCCAGCCGGGGAGAACGCAGATACGCAGTATTTT. Protein product: CASSPAGENADTQYF.

V is TRBV5-4 and J is TRBJ2-3; TRBD2 matches at 9 bases. The CDR3 runs to 15 residues. Germline V gene data show CDR1 as SGHNT and CDR2 as YYREEE (reference sequence). Germline trimming cut 3 bases from V and 0 bases from J; bases unmatched to any gene: 2. The CDR3 loop reads CASSSSGTSTDTQYF. The CDR3 DNA reads TGTGCCAGCAGCTCTAGCGGGACTAGCACAGATACGCAGTATTTT.

This clone was counted between two and nine times. The chain carries TRBV29-1 and TRBJ2-1, with TRBD2 matching 9 bases. Germline V gene sequence: CDR1 SQVTM, CDR2 ANQGSEA. This CDR3 has 16 amino acids. The V gene end was trimmed by 6 bases and the J gene end by 0 bases; junction bases not matched to a gene: 9. The CDR3 DNA is TGCAGCGTAACTAGCGGGCTATCCTACTCCTACAATGAGCAGTTCTTC. Its translation is CSVTSGLSYSYNEQFF.

In its sample, this clone was seen many times. The V gene is TRBV18, the J gene TRBJ2-1; D call uncertain. Germline V gives CDR1 KGHSH, CDR2 LQKENI. V shed 1 base and J shed 2 bases, with 12 bases lying between them. CDR3 size: 16 residues. The CDR3 region is CASSPRAQATYNEQFF. CDR3 sequence (DNA): TGTGCCAGCTCACCACGGGCCCAGGCCACCTACAATGAGCAGTTCTTC. The full variable domain, with the rest looked up from reference TRBV18 and TRBJ2-1, is NAGVMQNPRHLVRRRGQEARLRCSPMKGHSHVYWYRQLPEEGLKFMVYLQKENIIDESGMPKERFSAEFPKEGPSILRIQQVVRGDSAAYFCASSPRAQATYNEQFFGPGTRLTVL.

The chain combines TRBV11-3 with TRBJ2-1; 10 bases line up with TRBD2. The germline gives CDR1 SGHNT, CDR2 YENEEA. Germline trimming cut 5 bases from V and 4 bases from J; bases unmatched to any gene: 5. This CDR3 contains 15 residues. The CDR3 reads CASSQASGRYNEQFF. The CDR3 nucleotides read TGTGCCAGCAGCCAGGCTAGCGGGAGATACAATGAGCAGTTCTTC. The whole variable domain, remainder taken from reference TRBV11-3 and TRBJ2-1, is EAGVVQSPRYKIIEKKQPVAFWCNPISGHNTLYWYLQNLGQGPELLIRYENEEAVDDSQLPKDRFSAERLKGVDSTLKIQPAELGDSAVYLCASSQASGRYNEQFFGPGTRLTVL.

This clone was counted a few times. The V gene is TRBV6-5, the J gene TRBJ2-1, with TRBD2 matching over 9 bases. V shed 7 bases and J 9 bases; nucleotides not matched to a gene: 10. Looked up from germline, CDR1 is MNHEY and CDR2 is SVGAGI. The CDR3 loop spans 14 amino acids. The CDR3 loop reads CASIGLAGDGEQFF. DNA of the CDR3: TGTGCCAGCATAGGGTTAGCGGGAGATGGTGAGCAGTTCTTC.

The gene calls are TRBV7-8 and TRBJ2-1; tentative D call: TRBD2 (6 bases). There are 14 residues in the CDR3. CDR1 SGHVS and CDR2 FQNEAQ come from the germline V gene. Trimming shortened V by 5 bases and J by 6 bases, and 14 bases separated the two germline ends. The CDR3 protein is CASSRLVLGNEQFF. CDR3 coding DNA: TGTGCCAGCAGCCGACTAGTATTGGGCAATGAGCAGTTCTTC.

The V gene is TRBV19, the J gene TRBJ2-7; TRBD1 aligns across 9 bases. The CDR3 is 14 amino acids. Germline CDR1 LNHDA, CDR2 SQIVND (reference sequence). V gave up 9 bases and J gave up 2 bases; unmatched junction bases: 8. The CDR3 DNA reads as TGTGCCAGCAATTCCGGGACAGGGACCTACGAGCAGTACTTC. Amino acids: CASNSGTGTYEQYF.

This clone showed up just a few times. The V gene is TRBV18, the J gene TRBJ1-3; 8 nucleotides match TRBD1. This CDR3 comprises 17 residues. Trimming took 1 base from V and 4 from J; bases not matched to a gene: 9. Germline V CDR1 and CDR2: KGHSH, LQKENI. CDR3 amino acids: CASSPLPRQGTGNTIYF. CDR3 bases: TGTGCCAGCTCACCACTTCCGAGACAGGGGACCGGAAACACCATATATTTT.

This clone was recorded many times. The V call is TRBV28, the J call TRBJ2-3; no definite D call. Germline V gene lookup returns CDR1 MDHEN and CDR2 SYDVKM. Trimming stripped 2 bases from V and 1 base from J, with 10 bases between. This CDR3 is built from 15 residues. CDR3 sequence: CASSLVQGGTDTQYF. The CDR3 DNA is TGTGCCAGCAGTTTAGTACAAGGAGGCACAGATACGCAGTATTTT.

J is TRBJ2-7 and V is TRBV18; no clear D. The CDR3 has 14 amino acids. CDR1 is KGHSH, CDR2 LQKENI, per germline. Trimming removed 0 bases at V and 4 bases at J, with 10 bases between. In nucleotides, the CDR3 is TGTGCCAGCTCACCACCGACTCGGATTTACGAGCAGTACTTC. Translating it yields CASSPPTRIYEQYF.

In its sample, this clone was seen a few times. The V call is TRBV19, the J call TRBJ1-5; 8 nucleotides agree with TRBD1. From germline, CDR1 is LNHDA and CDR2 SQIVND (reference sequence). The CDR3 sequence is 15 residues long. The junction had 10 bases not matched to a gene; V was cut back by 7 bases and J by 5 bases. In DNA, the CDR3 is TGTGCCAGTACTGGAGTAGACAGGGGAGATCAGCCCCAGCATTTT. It encodes CASTGVDRGDQPQHF.

The chain recombines TRBV30 with TRBJ1-1; 7 bases fit TRBD1. After removal of 2 bases from V and 6 bases from J, the junction contained 6 bases not matched to a gene. The length of the CDR3 is 13 residues. Germline V CDR1 and CDR2: GTSNPN, SVGIG (reference sequence). The CDR3 sequence is CAWSLNRGSEAFF. In nucleotides, the CDR3 is TGTGCCTGGAGTTTGAACAGGGGATCTGAAGCTTTCTTT.

This sequence joins TRBV5-1 and TRBJ2-5, with TRBD1 as a possible D gene (6 bases). The J call may be mistaken, given a closer DNA end match to TRBJ2-7. Germline V gene lookup returns CDR1 SGHRS and CDR2 YFSETQ. This CDR3 is 14 amino acids long. CDR3: CASSLGAGDYEQYF. CDR3 DNA sequence: TGCGCCAGCAGCTTGGGGGCAGGGGACTACGAGCAGTACTTC.

V is TRBV30 and J is TRBJ1-5, with TRBD1 matching over 8 bases. Trimming removed 4 bases from V and 6 bases from J; junction bases left unmatched: 8. This CDR3 has 14 amino acids. Germline V gene sequence: CDR1 GTSNPN, CDR2 SVGIG (reference sequence). The chain's CDR3 is CAWTGTGDGQPQHF. CDR3 DNA: TGTGCCTGGACGGGGACAGGAGATGGTCAGCCCCAGCATTTT. The full variable domain, in which reference TRBV30 and TRBJ1-5 provide the parts outside the CDR3, is SQTIHQWPATLVQPVGSPLSLECTVEGTSNPNLYWYRQAAGRGLQLLFYSVGIGQISSEVPQNLSASRPQDRQFILSSKKLLLSDSGFYLCAWTGTGDGQPQHFGDGTRLSIL.

The J gene is TRBJ1-2, the V gene TRBV5-1; no reliable D call. Trimming took 0 bases from V and 2 from J, leaving 14 bases between them. CDR1 and CDR2 from the germline V gene are SGHRS and YFSETQ. This CDR3 spans 16 amino acids. The CDR3 coding sequence is TGCGCCAGCAGCTTGGGGATATATTTCGGGAACTATGGCTACACCTTC. Encoded protein: CASSLGIYFGNYGYTF.

This clone was counted a few times. This chain uses TRBV28 with TRBJ2-1; 8 positions match TRBD2. The CDR3 is made up of 14 amino acids. Per the germline V gene, CDR1 is MDHEN and CDR2 is SYDVKM. Unmatched junction bases numbered 12, after V lost 8 bases and J lost 9 bases. The CDR3 region has the DNA TGTGCCAGCGGGGGCAGCGGGAGTTTTTTTGAGCAGTTCTTC. This translates into CASGGSGSFFEQFF.

The sample holds many counts of this clone. The chain couples TRBV14 to TRBJ2-7, with 10 bases fitting TRBD1. The CDR3 length is 15 residues. Germline CDR1 reads SGHDN; CDR2 reads FVKESK. V lost 4 bases, J lost 2 bases, and 5 bases stayed unmatched. The CDR3, as DNA: TGTGCCAGCAGCCTTGGACAGGGGGTTACCTACGAGCAGTACTTC. Protein: CASSLGQGVTYEQYF.

This clone was picked up a small number of times. The CDR3 DNA follows: TGTGCCAGTAGGGACAGGGGGCTGAGTGAGCAGTACTTC. It encodes CASRDRGLSEQYF. V is TRBV19 and J is TRBJ2-7; 11 bases match TRBD1. The V gene's germline CDR1 is LNHDA and CDR2 SQIVND (reference sequence). The CDR3 runs 13 residues. J gave up 7 bases and V 6 bases, and 5 bases lay outside the gene matches.

This clone was seen only a few times. The chain carries TRBV27 and TRBJ1-4; D not certain. CDR3 size: 16 residues. The germline gives CDR1 MNHEY, CDR2 SMNVEV (reference sequence). The ends were cut back, 7 bases at V and 1 base at J, with 16 bases in the middle. The CDR3 DNA reads as TGTGCCAGCAAAGGTAGCGAAAGAAGAACTAATGAAAAACTGTTTTTT. Protein: CASKGSERRTNEKLFF.